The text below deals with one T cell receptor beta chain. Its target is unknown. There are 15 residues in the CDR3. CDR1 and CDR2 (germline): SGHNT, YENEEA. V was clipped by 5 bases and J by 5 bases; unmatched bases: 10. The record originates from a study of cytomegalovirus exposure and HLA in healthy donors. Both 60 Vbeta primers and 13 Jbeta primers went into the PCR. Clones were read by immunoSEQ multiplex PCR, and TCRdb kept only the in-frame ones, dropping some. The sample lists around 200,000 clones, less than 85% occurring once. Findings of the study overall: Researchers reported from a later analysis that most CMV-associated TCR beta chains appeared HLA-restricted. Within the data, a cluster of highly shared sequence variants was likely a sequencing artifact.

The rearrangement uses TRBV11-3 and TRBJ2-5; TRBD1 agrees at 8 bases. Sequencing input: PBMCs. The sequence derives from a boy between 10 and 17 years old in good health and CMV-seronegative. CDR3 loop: CASSHQTGAEETQYF. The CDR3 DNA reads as TGTGCCAGCAGCCACCAGACAGGGGCCGAGGAGACCCAGTACTTC.